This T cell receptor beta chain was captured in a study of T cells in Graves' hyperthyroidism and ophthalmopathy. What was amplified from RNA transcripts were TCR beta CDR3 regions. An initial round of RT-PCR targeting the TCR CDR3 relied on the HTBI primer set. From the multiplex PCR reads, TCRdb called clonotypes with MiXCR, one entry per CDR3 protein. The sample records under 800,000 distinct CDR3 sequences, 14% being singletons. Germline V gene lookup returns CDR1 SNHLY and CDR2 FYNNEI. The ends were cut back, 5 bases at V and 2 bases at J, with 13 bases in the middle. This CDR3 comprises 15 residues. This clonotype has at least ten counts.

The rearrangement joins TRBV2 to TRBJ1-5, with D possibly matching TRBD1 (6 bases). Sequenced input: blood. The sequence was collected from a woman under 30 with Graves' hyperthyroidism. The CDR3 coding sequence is TGTGCCAGCAGTCCGGACAGAGCGGGCAATCAGCCCCAGCATTTT. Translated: CASSPDRAGNQPQHF. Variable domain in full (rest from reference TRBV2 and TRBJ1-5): EPEVTQTPSHQVTQMGQEVILRCVPISNHLYFYWYRQILGQKVEFLVSFYNNEISEKSEIFDDQFSVERPDGSNFTLKIRSTKLEDSAMYFCASSPDRAGNQPQHFGDGTRLSIL.